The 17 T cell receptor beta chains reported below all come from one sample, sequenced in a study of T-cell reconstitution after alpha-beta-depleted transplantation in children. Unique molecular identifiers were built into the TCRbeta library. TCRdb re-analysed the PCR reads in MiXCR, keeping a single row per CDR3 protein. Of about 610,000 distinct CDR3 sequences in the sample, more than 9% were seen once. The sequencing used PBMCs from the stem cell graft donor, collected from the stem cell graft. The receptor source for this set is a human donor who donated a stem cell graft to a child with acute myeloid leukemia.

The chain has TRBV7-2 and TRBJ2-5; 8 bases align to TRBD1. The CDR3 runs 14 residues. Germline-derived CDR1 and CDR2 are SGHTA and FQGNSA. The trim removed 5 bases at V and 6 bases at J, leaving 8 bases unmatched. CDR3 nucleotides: TGTGCCAGCAGCGCCGAAGACAGGGGTAAGACCCAGTACTTC. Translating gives CASSAEDRGKTQYF.

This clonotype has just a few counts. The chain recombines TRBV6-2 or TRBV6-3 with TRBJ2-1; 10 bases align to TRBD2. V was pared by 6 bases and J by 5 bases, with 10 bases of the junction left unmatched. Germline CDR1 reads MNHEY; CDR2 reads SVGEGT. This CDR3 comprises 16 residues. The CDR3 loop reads CASRSPLAGNNNEQFF. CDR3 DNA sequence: TGTGCCAGCAGGTCCCCACTAGCGGGAAATAACAATGAGCAGTTCTTC.

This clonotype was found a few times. The CDR3 DNA is TGCGCCAGCAGCAAGTCGGGACAGGCAGATACGCAGTATTTT. Amino acids: CASSKSGQADTQYF. The rearrangement uses TRBV5-1 and TRBJ2-3; 8 positions agree with TRBD1. Germline values: CDR1 SGHRS, CDR2 YFSETQ. Trimming cost V 4 bases and J 4 bases; bases outside gene matches: 5. The CDR3 is 14 residues long. Using reference TRBV5-1 and TRBJ2-3 for the parts outside the CDR3, the full variable domain is KAGVTQTPRYLIKTRGQQVTLSCSPISGHRSVSWYQQTPGQGLQFLFEYFSETQRNKGNFPGRFSGRQFSNSRSEMNVSTLELGDSALYLCASSKSGQADTQYFGPGTRLTVL.

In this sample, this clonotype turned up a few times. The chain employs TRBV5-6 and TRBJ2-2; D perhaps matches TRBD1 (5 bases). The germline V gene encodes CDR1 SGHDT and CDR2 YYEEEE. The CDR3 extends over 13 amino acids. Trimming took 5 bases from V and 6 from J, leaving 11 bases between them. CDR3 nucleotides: TGTGCCAGCAGGGATCAGGGCTCCGGGGAGCTGTTTTTT. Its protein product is CASRDQGSGELFF.

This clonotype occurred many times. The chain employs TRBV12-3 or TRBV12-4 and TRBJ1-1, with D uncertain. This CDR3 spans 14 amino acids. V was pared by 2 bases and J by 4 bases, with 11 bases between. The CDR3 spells CASSLKVVGTEAFF. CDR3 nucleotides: TGTGCCAGCAGTTTAAAGGTTGTCGGCACTGAAGCTTTCTTT.

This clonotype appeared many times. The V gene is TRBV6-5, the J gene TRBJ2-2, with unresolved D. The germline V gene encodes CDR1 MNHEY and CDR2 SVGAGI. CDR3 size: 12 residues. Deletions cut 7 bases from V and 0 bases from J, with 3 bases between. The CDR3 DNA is TGTGCCAGCACCGCGAACACCGGGGAGCTGTTTTTT. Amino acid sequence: CASTANTGELFF.

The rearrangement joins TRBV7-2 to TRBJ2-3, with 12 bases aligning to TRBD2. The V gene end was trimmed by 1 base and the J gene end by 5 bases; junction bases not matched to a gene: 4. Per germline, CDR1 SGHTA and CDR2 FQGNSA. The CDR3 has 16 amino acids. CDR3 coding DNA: TGTGCCAGCAGCTTAGGGACTAGCGGGATTCTAGATACGCAGTATTTT. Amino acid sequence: CASSLGTSGILDTQYF.

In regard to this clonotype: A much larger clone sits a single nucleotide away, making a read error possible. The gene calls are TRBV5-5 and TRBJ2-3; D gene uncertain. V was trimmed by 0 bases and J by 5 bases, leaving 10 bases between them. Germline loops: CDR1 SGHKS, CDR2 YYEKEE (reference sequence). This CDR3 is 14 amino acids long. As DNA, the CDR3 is TGTGCCAGCAGCTTGGAGATAGTATTAGATACGCAGTATTTT. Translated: CASSLEIVLDTQYF.

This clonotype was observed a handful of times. The CDR3 bases are TGTGCCAGCAGCGGACTAGCGGGAGGGCCTTATGAGCAGTTCTTC. Translation gives CASSGLAGGPYEQFF. The chain carries TRBV7-2 and TRBJ2-1, with 15 positions matching TRBD2. Germline CDR1 SGHTA, CDR2 FQGNSA. Trimming cost V 5 bases and J 8 bases; bases outside gene matches: 4. The CDR3 length is 15 residues.

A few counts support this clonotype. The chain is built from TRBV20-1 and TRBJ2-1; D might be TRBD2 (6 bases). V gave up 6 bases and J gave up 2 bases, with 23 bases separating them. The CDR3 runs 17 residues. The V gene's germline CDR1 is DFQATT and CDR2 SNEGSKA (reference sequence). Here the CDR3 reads CSAWNPGTQSPYNEQFF. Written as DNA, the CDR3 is TGCAGTGCATGGAATCCCGGGACTCAAAGTCCCTACAATGAGCAGTTCTTC.

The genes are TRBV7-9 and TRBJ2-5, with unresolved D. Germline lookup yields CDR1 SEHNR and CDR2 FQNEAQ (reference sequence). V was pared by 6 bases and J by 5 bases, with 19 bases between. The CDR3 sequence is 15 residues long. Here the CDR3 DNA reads TGTGCCAGCAGTCCCGCCACGGCCCTTCGGGAGACCCAGTACTTC. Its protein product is CASSPATALRETQYF.

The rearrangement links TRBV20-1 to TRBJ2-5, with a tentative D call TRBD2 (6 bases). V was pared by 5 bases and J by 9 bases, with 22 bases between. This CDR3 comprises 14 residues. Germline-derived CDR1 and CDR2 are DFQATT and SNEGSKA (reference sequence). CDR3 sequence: CSAGRDSLLVPQYF. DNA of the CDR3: TGCAGTGCTGGCCGGGACTCTCTTCTGGTGCCCCAGTACTTC.

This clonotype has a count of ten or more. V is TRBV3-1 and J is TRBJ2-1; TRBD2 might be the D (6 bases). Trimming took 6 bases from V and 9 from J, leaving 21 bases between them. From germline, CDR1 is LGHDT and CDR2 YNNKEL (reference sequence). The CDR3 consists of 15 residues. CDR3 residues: CASRRGLTSLGEQFF. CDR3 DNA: TGTGCCAGCAGGCGGGGTCTGACATCCTTGGGTGAGCAGTTCTTC.

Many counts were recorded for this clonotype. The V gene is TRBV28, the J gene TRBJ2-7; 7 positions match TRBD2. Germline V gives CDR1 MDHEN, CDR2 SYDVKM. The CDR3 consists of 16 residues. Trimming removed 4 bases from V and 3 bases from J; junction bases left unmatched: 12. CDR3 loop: CASSSPHGRSNYEQYF. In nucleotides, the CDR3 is TGTGCCAGCAGTTCCCCTCACGGGAGGTCAAACTACGAGCAGTACTTC.

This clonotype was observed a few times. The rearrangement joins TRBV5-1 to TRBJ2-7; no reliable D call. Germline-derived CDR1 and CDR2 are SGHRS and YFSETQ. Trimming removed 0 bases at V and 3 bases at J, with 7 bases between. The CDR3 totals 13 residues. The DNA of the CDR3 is TGCGCCAGCAGCTTGGTTACAGACTACGAGCAGTACTTC. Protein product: CASSLVTDYEQYF.

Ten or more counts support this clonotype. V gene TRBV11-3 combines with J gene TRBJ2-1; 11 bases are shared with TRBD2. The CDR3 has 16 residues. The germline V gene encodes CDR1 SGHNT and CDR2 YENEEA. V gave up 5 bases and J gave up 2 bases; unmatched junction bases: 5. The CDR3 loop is CASSPGLAEAYNEQFF. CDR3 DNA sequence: TGTGCCAGCAGCCCGGGACTAGCGGAGGCCTACAATGAGCAGTTCTTC.

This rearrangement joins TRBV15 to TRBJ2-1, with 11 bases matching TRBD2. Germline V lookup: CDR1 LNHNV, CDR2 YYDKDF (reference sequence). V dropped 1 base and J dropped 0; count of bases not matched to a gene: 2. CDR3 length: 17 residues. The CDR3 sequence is CATSRGLAGSSYNEQFF. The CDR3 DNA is TGTGCCACCAGCAGAGGACTAGCGGGAAGCTCCTACAATGAGCAGTTCTTC.